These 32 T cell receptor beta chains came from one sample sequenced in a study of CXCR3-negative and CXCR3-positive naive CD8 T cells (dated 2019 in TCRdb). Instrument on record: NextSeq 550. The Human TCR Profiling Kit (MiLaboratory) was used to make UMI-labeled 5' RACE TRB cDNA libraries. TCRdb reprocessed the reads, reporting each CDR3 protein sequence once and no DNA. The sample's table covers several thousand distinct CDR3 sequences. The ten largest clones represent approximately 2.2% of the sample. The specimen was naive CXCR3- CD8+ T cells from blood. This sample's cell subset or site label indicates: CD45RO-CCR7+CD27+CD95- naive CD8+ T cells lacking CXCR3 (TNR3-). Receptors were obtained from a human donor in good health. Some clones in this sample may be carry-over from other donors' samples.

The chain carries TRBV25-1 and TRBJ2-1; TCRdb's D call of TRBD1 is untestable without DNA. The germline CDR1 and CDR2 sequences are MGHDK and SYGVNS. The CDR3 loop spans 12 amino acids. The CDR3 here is CASSGIGNEQFF.

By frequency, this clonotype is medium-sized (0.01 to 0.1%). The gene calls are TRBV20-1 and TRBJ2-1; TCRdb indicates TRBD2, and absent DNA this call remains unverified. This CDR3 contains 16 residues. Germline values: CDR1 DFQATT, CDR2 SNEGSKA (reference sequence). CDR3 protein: CSARDLGGSRFNEQFF.

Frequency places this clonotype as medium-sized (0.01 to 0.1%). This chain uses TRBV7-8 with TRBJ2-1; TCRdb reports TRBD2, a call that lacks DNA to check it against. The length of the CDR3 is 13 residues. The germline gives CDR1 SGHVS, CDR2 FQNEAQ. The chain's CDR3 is CASSSRTSDEQFF.

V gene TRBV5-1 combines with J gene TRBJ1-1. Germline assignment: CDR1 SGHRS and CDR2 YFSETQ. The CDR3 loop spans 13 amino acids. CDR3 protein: CASSFPPNTEAFF.

CDR3: CATSRTQGINYGYTF. V and J are TRBV15 and TRBJ1-2; the D call from TCRdb, TRBD1, cannot be confirmed without DNA. The length of the CDR3 is 15 residues. Germline CDR1 reads LNHNV; CDR2 reads YYDKDF (reference sequence). Full variable domain (remainder filled in from reference TRBV15 and TRBJ1-2): DAMVIQNPRYQVTQFGKPVTLSCSQTLNHNVMYWYQQKSSQAPKLLFHYYDKDFNNEADTPDNFQSRRPNTSFCFLDIRSPGLGDTAMYLCATSRTQGINYGYTFGSGTRLTVV.

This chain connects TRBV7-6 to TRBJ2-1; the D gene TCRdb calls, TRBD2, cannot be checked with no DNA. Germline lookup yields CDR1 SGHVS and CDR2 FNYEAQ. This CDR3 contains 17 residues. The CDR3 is CASSLLAGARIRNEQFF.

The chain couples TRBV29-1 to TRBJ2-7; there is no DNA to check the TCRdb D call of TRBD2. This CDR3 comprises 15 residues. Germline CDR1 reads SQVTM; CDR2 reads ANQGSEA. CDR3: CSVAGLARHSYEQYF.

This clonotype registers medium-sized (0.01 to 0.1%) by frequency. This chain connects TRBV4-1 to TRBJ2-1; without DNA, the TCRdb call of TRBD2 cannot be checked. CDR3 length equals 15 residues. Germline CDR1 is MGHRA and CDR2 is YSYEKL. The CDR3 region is CASSPGLRPGNEQFF.

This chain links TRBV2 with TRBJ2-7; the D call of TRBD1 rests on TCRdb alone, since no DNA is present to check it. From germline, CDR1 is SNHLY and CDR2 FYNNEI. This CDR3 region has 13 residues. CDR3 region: CAGKGVAAYEQYF.

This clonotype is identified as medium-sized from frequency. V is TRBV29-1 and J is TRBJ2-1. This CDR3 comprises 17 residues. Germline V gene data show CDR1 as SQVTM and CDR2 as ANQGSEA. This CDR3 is CSVEEPELESSYNEQFF.

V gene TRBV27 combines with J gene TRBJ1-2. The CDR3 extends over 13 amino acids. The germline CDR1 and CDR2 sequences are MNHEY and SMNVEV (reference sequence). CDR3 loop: CASSYQGGYGYTF.

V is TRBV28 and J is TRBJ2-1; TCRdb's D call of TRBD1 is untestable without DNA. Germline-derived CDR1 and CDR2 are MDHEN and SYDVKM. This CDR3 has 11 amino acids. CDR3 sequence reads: CASSFPGQGHF.

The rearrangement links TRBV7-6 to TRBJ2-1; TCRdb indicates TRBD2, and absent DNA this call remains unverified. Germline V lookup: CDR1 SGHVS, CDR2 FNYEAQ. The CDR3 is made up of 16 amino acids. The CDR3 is CASSLEGSGSYNEQFF.

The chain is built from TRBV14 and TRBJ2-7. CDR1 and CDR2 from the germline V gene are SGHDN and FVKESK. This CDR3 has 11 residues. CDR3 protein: CASSHSYEQYF.

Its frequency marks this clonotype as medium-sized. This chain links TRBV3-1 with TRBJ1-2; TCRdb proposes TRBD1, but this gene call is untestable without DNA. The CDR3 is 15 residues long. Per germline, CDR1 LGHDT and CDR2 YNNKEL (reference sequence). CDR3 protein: CASSQGQGVSYGYTF.

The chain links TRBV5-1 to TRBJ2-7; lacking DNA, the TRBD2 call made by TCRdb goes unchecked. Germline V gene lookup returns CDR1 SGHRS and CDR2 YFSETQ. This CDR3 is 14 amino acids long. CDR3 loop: CASSKGTSENEQYF.

The CDR3: CASSLGQPYEQYF. The chain recombines TRBV7-3 with TRBJ2-7. Germline V gives CDR1 SGHTA, CDR2 FQGTGA. This CDR3 has 13 residues.

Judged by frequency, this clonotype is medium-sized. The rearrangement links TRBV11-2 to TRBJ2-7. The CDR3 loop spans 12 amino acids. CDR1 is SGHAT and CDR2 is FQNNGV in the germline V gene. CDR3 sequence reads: CASISRWDEQYF.

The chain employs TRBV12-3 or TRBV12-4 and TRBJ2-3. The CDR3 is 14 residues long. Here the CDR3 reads CASSFADSTDTQYF.

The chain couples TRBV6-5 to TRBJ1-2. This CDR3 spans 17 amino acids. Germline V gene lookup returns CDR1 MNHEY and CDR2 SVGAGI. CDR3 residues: CASSSRHKQLSNYGYTF.

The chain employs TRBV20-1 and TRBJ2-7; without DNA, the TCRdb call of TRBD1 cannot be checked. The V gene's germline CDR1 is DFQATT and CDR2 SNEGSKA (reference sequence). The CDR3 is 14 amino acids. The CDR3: CSARDRGLSYEQYF.

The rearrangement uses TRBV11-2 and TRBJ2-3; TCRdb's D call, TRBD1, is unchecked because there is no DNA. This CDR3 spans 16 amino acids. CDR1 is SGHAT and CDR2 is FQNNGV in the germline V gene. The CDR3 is CASSLVPGSGTDTQYF.

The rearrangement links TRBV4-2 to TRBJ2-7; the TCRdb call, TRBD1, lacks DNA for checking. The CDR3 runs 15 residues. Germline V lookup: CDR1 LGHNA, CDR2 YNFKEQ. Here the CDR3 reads CASAPRPGGAYEQYF.

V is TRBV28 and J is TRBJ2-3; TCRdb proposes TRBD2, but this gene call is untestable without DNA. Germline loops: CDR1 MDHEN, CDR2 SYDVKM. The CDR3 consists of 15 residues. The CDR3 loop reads CASSSGLAGVDTQYF.

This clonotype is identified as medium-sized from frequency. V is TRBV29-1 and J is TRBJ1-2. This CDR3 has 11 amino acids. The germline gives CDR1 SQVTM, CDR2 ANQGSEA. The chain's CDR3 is CSLAAGDGYTF.

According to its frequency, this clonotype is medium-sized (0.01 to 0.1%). CDR3 in amino acids: CSVVQYNEQFF. V is TRBV29-1 and J is TRBJ2-1. The CDR3 consists of 11 residues. CDR1 is SQVTM and CDR2 is ANQGSEA in the germline V gene.

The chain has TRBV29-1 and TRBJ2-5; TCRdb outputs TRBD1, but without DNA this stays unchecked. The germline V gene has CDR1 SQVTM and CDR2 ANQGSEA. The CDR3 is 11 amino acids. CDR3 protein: CSVQGRETQYF.

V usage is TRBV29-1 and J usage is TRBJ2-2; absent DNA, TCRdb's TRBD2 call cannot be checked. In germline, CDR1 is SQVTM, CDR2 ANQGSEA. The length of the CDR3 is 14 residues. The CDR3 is CSVVVQGVAGELFF.

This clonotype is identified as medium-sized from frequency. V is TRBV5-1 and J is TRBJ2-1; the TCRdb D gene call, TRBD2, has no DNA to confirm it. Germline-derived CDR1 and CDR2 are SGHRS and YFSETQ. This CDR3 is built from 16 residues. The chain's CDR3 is CASSLRAGVVYNEQFF.

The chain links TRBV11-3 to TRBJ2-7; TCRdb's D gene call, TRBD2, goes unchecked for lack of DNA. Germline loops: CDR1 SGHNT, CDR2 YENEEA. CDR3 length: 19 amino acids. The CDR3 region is CASSSRAISYTNSSYEQYF. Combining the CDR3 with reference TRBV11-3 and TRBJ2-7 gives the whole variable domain EAGVVQSPRYKIIEKKQPVAFWCNPISGHNTLYWYLQNLGQGPELLIRYENEEAVDDSQLPKDRFSAERLKGVDSTLKIQPAELGDSAVYLCASSSRAISYTNSSYEQYFGPGTRLTVT.

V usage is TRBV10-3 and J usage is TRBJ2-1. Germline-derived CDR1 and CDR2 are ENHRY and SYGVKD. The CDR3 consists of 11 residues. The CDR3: CAISLADEQFF.

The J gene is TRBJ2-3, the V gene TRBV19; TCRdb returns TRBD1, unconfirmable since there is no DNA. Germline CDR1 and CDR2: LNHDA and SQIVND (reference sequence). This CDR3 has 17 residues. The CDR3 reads CASSIGVWGQPTDTQYF.